Listed below are T cell receptor beta chains from one sample, sequenced in a study of graft-versus-host responses after intestinal transplantation. Produced via immunoSEQ multiplex PCR; TCRdb's table is partial and in-frame only. This sample has about 97,000 clones; 75% to 95% occur once, and the top ten carry around 16%. Sequences were derived from PBMCs, sampled 450 to 460 days after intestinal transplant. These receptor sequences come from a human patient who received an intestinal transplant, so some T cells may come from the graft donor. Each CDR3 is given with its conserved first and last residue.

V gene: TRBV11-2; CDR3 length: 12; J gene: TRBJ2-2; CDR3 protein: CASGGRAGELFF
V gene: TRBV5-1; CDR3 length: 17; J gene: TRBJ2-3; CDR3 protein: CASSLGLAGADRDTQYF
V gene: TRBV5-1; CDR3 length: 15; J gene: TRBJ1-3; CDR3 protein: CASGPGPLSGNTIYF
V gene: TRBV11-2; CDR3 length: 15; J gene: TRBJ1-4; CDR3 protein: CASSLGRTENEKLFF
V gene: TRBV19; CDR3 length: 13; J gene: TRBJ1-1; CDR3 protein: CATTEGPATEAFF
V gene: TRBV4-1; CDR3 length: 15; J gene: TRBJ1-5; CDR3 protein: CASSHIQGTGQPQHF
V gene: TRBV5-1; CDR3 length: 15; J gene: TRBJ2-3; CDR3 protein: CASSLDAGGTDTQYF
V gene: TRBV7-6; CDR3 length: 12; J gene: TRBJ2-7; CDR3 protein: CASSADGIEQYF
V gene: TRBV6-6; CDR3 length: 14; J gene: TRBJ1-2; CDR3 protein: CASSYVGSNYGYTF
V gene: TRBV18; CDR3 length: 16; J gene: TRBJ1-5; CDR3 protein: CASSPGRTTGNQPQHF